This entry lists 18 T cell receptor beta chains sequenced from one sample in a study of shared clonotypes between healthy human individuals. Sequencing was performed with immunoSEQ multiplex PCR; in TCRdb, only in-frame clones are kept and a portion is missing. The repertoire holds roughly 680,000 clones, just under 75% seen once, with around 1.8% in the top ten. The sequenced material came from memory CD4+ T cells sorted from blood. Subset indicated: CD45RA-negative fraction. The receptors stem from a young woman in good health.

The rearrangement uses TRBV2 and TRBJ2-1, with 8 bases that match TRBD2. Germline V gene data show CDR1 as SNHLY and CDR2 as FYNNEI. CDR3 size: 15 residues. V was pared by 2 bases and J by 2 bases, with 2 bases of the junction left unmatched. The CDR3 sequence: CASSEQAGAYNEQFF. The CDR3 DNA sequence: TGTGCCAGCAGTGAACAAGCGGGAGCCTACAATGAGCAGTTCTTC.

V gene TRBV5-1 combines with J gene TRBJ2-5, with D perhaps TRBD2 (5 bases). V lost 7 bases, J lost 0 bases, and 10 bases lay in between. CDR3 length: 13 amino acids. The germline V gene has CDR1 SGHRS and CDR2 YFSETQ. This CDR3 reads CASGSLYQETQYF. The CDR3 DNA reads as TGCGCCAGCGGGAGTCTGTACCAAGAGACCCAGTACTTC.

The chain couples TRBV19 to TRBJ2-1; 12 positions match TRBD2. J was trimmed by 5 bases and V by 3 bases; bases with no gene match: 2. This CDR3 is built from 15 residues. Germline loops: CDR1 LNHDA, CDR2 SQIVND (reference sequence). The CDR3, as DNA: TGTGCCAGTAGTATGAGGACTAGCGGGAACAATGAGCAGTTCTTC. It codes for CASSMRTSGNNEQFF. Using reference TRBV19 and TRBJ2-1 for the parts outside the CDR3, the full variable domain is DGGITQSPKYLFRKEGQNVTLSCEQNLNHDAMYWYRQDPGQGLRLIYYSQIVNDFQKGDIAEGYSVSREKKESFPLTVTSAQKNPTAFYLCASSMRTSGNNEQFFGPGTRLTVL.

The chain joins TRBV6-4 to TRBJ2-4; 7 positions agree with TRBD1. Germline lookup yields CDR1 MRHNA and CDR2 SNTAGT. The CDR3 is made up of 14 amino acids. V was pared by 3 bases and J by 9 bases, with 8 bases of the junction left unmatched. CDR3 sequence: CASSEGTAQGIQYF. The CDR3 DNA reads TGTGCCAGCAGTGAAGGGACAGCCCAAGGCATTCAGTACTTC.

This sequence joins TRBV11-2 and TRBJ2-5; no firm D call. CDR3 length: 14 residues. V was shortened by 5 bases and J by 4 bases, with 14 bases between the two germline ends. Germline values: CDR1 SGHAT, CDR2 FQNNGV. The CDR3 protein is CASSPGRLGETQYF. CDR3 DNA: TGTGCCAGCAGCCCCGGCAGACTGGGAGAGACCCAGTACTTC.

The rearrangement joins TRBV15 to TRBJ2-3; possible D gene TRBD2, 5 bases. Germline CDR1 reads LNHNV; CDR2 reads YYDKDF (reference sequence). The CDR3 has 17 amino acids. Trimming shortened V by 2 bases and J by 4 bases, and 19 bases separated the two germline ends. This chain's CDR3 is CATSRSTGTPGADTQYF. CDR3 in DNA: TGTGCCACCAGCAGATCCACCGGCACTCCCGGGGCAGATACGCAGTATTTT. Filled out from reference TRBV15 and TRBJ2-3, the complete variable domain reads DAMVIQNPRYQVTQFGKPVTLSCSQTLNHNVMYWYQQKSSQAPKLLFHYYDKDFNNEADTPDNFQSRRPNTSFCFLDIRSPGLGDTAMYLCATSRSTGTPGADTQYFGPGTRLTVL.

V gene TRBV28 combines with J gene TRBJ1-5; 7 bases are a match to TRBD1. The CDR3 sequence is 15 residues long. V shed 3 bases, J shed 3 bases, and the junction held 5 bases outside the gene matches. The germline V gene has CDR1 MDHEN and CDR2 SYDVKM. The CDR3: CASSLRTGHNQPQHF. The DNA of the CDR3 is TGTGCCAGCAGTTTGCGGACAGGACACAATCAGCCCCAGCATTTT.

V gene TRBV28 combines with J gene TRBJ1-1; tentatively, D is TRBD1 (6 bases). V shed 2 bases and J shed 4 bases, with 14 bases lying between them. Germline V gives CDR1 MDHEN, CDR2 SYDVKM. The CDR3 consists of 15 residues. The CDR3 bases are TGTGCCAGCAGTTTACGGGGGGCGCAGGGCACTGAAGCTTTCTTT. It codes for CASSLRGAQGTEAFF.

The chain joins TRBV6-5 to TRBJ1-5; D is undetermined. Trimming stripped 6 bases from V and 1 base from J, with 10 bases between. The CDR3 runs to 14 residues. Looked up from germline, CDR1 is MNHEY and CDR2 is SVGAGI. The CDR3: CASSWGRSNQPQHF. CDR3 in DNA: TGTGCCAGCAGCTGGGGAAGAAGCAATCAGCCCCAGCATTTT.

The J gene is TRBJ1-5, the V gene TRBV5-8; unclear D gene. The CDR3 has 14 amino acids. V was clipped by 0 bases and J by 4 bases, with 8 bases between them. Per the germline V gene, CDR1 is SGHTS and CDR2 is YDEGEE. CDR3: CASSLEQTNQPQHF. DNA of the CDR3: TGTGCCAGCAGCTTGGAACAGACGAATCAGCCCCAGCATTTT.

This sequence joins TRBV5-1 and TRBJ2-7, with D hard to call. The length of the CDR3 is 15 residues. With 0 bases removed from V and 0 bases from J, the gap between germline ends came to 10 bases. CDR1 and CDR2 (germline): SGHRS, YFSETQ. The CDR3 region is CASSLEATYSYEQYF. The CDR3 DNA reads as TGCGCCAGCAGCTTGGAGGCCACCTACTCCTACGAGCAGTACTTC.

The J gene is TRBJ2-1, the V gene TRBV5-4; TRBD1 aligns across 10 bases. Losses at the gene ends were 4 bases for V and 8 bases for J; bases not matched to a gene: 6. The CDR3 covers 14 residues. Germline V CDR1 and CDR2: SGHNT, YYREEE (reference sequence). CDR3 sequence: CASSRRQGADEQFF. Here the CDR3 DNA reads TGTGCCAGCAGCCGAAGACAGGGGGCCGATGAGCAGTTCTTC.

The chain combines TRBV10-3 with TRBJ2-3, with TRBD2 matching over 11 bases. This CDR3 is built from 16 residues. Germline V gene data show CDR1 as ENHRY and CDR2 as SYGVKD. V was pared by 5 bases and J by 3 bases, with 7 bases of the junction left unmatched. The CDR3 bases are TGTGCCATCAGTTCACTAGCGGGAGTCCCTACAGATACGCAGTATTTT. As protein: CAISSLAGVPTDTQYF.

The sample holds a few counts of this clone. The chain is built from TRBV2 and TRBJ2-7; D might be TRBD1 (5 bases). V dropped 3 bases and J dropped 5 bases, with 8 bases sitting between them. The germline gives CDR1 SNHLY, CDR2 FYNNEI. The CDR3 is 12 amino acids. The CDR3 coding sequence is TGTGCCAGCAGTGATGGCAGGGACGAGCAGTACTTC. It specifies CASSDGRDEQYF. The full variable domain, with the rest looked up from reference TRBV2 and TRBJ2-7, is EPEVTQTPSHQVTQMGQEVILRCVPISNHLYFYWYRQILGQKVEFLVSFYNNEISEKSEIFDDQFSVERPDGSNFTLKIRSTKLEDSAMYFCASSDGRDEQYFGPGTRLTVT.

This clone was picked up a small number of times. The rearrangement uses TRBV11-2 and TRBJ2-1, with D perhaps TRBD1 (6 bases). The CDR3 spans 15 residues. CDR1 SGHAT and CDR2 FQNNGV come from the germline V gene. V was cut by 5 bases and J by 6 bases, with 17 bases left in between. The CDR3 sequence: CASSRRDQGGNEQFF. The CDR3 region has the DNA TGTGCCAGCAGCCGCCGGGACCAAGGGGGCAATGAGCAGTTCTTC.

As regards this clone: A junction end diverges from the germline sequence, so it may reflect a read error. V usage is TRBV11-2 and J usage is TRBJ1-4; D may be TRBD1 (6 bases). This CDR3 contains 17 residues. The V gene's germline CDR1 is SGHAT and CDR2 FQNNGV. CDR3 DNA sequence: TGTACCAGCAGCTTAGTTTTTCTTGGGACATATAATGAAAAACTGTTTTTT. Protein: CTSSLVFLGTYNEKLFF.

The chain is built from TRBV29-1 and TRBJ2-7, with D perhaps matching TRBD1 (5 bases). Germline values: CDR1 SQVTM, CDR2 ANQGSEA. Between the trimmed V and J ends, which lost 0 bases and 7 bases, there was a span of 13 bases. This CDR3 comprises 13 residues. Here the CDR3 reads CSVEDVSGREQYF. The CDR3 DNA reads TGCAGCGTTGAAGACGTATCAGGGCGGGAGCAGTACTTC.

This clone has just a few counts. The rearrangement uses TRBV9 and TRBJ2-3; D may be TRBD2 (6 bases). The CDR3 consists of 14 residues. V was shortened by 3 bases and J by 2 bases, with 10 bases between the two germline ends. Germline CDR1 and CDR2: SGDLS and YYNGEE. This chain's CDR3 is CASSEGLFTDTQYF. The CDR3 nucleotides are TGTGCCAGCAGCGAGGGACTTTTCACAGATACGCAGTATTTT.